This T cell receptor beta chain was recovered during a study of identical twins. General study findings and limits: Whereas memory repertoires showed no such difference, abundant cord blood beta clonotypes carried fewer insertions.

The CDR3 sequence is 14 residues long. Germline CDR1 MNHNS, CDR2 SASEGT. The germline V and J ends were trimmed by 7 bases and 13 bases, with 22 bases remaining between them. On this clonotype: Antigen unknown.

TCRdb re-analysed the 5' RACE reads in MiXCR, keeping a single row per CDR3 protein. This table has 250,000 or so distinct CDR3 sequences, about 8.3% appearing once. These data also formed part of another study, on yellow fever vaccine responses in identical twins.

The gene calls are TRBV6-1 and TRBJ2-2; D is unclear. The TCR sequence derives from a woman younger than 30 in good health. Source material: CD8+ T cells sorted from blood. The CDR3 region has the DNA TGTGCCAGCACCCTTACGGTGGCGGTGGATGGGCTGTTTTTT. It encodes CASTLTVAVDGLFF.